These 15 T cell receptor beta chains were sequenced from one sample in a study of T cells in Graves' hyperthyroidism and ophthalmopathy. Amplified TCR beta CDR3 regions came from RNA transcripts. RT-PCR in the first round (using the HTBI primer set) targeted the TCR CDR3. TCRdb re-called the multiplex PCR reads through MiXCR, storing one row per CDR3 protein. This sample has 750,000 to 900,000 distinct CDR3 sequences, with roughly 40% found just once. The sequenced material came from blood. Receptors were obtained from a man between 18 and 35 years old with Graves' hyperthyroidism.

Regarding this clonotype: A read error may be the cause here, since a much bigger clone is one base away. The rearrangement links TRBV29-1 to TRBJ1-1, with a possible D match to TRBD1 (5 bases). Trimming removed 5 bases at V and 1 base at J, with 11 bases between. The CDR3 totals 13 residues. CDR1 and CDR2 (germline): SQVTM, ANQGSEA. For the CDR3, the DNA is TGCAGCGTTCAACCGACAGCGAACACTGAAGCTTTCTTT. Translating it yields CSVQPTANTEAFF.

This clonotype came up once. The chain joins TRBV6-5 to TRBJ1-1; TRBD1 might be the D (5 bases). Germline V CDR1 and CDR2: MNHEY, SVGAGI. This CDR3 is built from 18 residues. V was pared by 2 bases and J by 1 base, with 20 bases between. In DNA form, the CDR3 reads TGTGCCAGCAGTTACGGAATTCCGGGACGGCGGACGAACACTGAAGCTTTCTTT. This encodes CASSYGIPGRRTNTEAFF.

V usage is TRBV9 and J usage is TRBJ1-5; D remains ambiguous. Germline CDR1 reads SGDLS; CDR2 reads YYNGEE. CDR3 length equals 14 residues. With 0 bases removed from V and 11 bases from J, the gap between germline ends came to 15 bases. This CDR3 reads CASSVAGGQETQHF. The CDR3, as DNA: TGTGCCAGCAGCGTAGCAGGCGGCCAAGAGACCCAGCATTTT.

In the case of this clonotype: A junction boundary mismatches the germline segment, possibly from a read error. The chain links TRBV7-2 to TRBJ2-7, with TRBD1 identical over 7 bases. Germline assignment: CDR1 SGHTA and CDR2 FQGNSA. The CDR3 is 13 amino acids. The CDR3 sequence: CASSLGTDYERYF. CDR3 nucleotides: TGTGCCAGCAGCCTCGGGACAGACTACGAGCGGTACTTC. The full variable domain, completed using reference TRBV7-2 and TRBJ2-7, is GAGVSQSPSNKVTEKGKDVELRCDPISGHTALYWYRQSLGQGLEFLIYFQGNSAPDKSGLPSDRFSAERTGGSVSTLTIQRTQQEDSAVYLCASSLGTDYERYFGPGTRLTVT.

This chain connects TRBV5-5 to TRBJ2-2; D is undetermined. Germline-derived CDR1 and CDR2 are SGHKS and YYEKEE (reference sequence). The CDR3 covers 13 residues. V was cut by 4 bases and J by 7 bases, with 11 bases left in between. DNA of the CDR3: TGTGCCAGCAGCCCCCTGGGCGGCGGGGAGCTGTTTTTT. Translated: CASSPLGGGELFF.

As regards this clonotype: One end of the junction is discordant with germline, which a read error may explain. The chain combines TRBV2 with TRBJ2-2; D is unclear. Germline-derived CDR1 and CDR2 are SNHLY and FYNNEI. The CDR3 totals 14 residues. For the CDR3, the DNA is TGTGCCGGCAGTGATCAATGGAACACCGGGGAGCTGTTTTTT. Translation gives CAGSDQWNTGELFF.

The chain couples TRBV20-1 to TRBJ2-7, with 13 bases matching TRBD2. J lost 2 bases, V lost 6 bases, and 7 bases had no gene match. Germline V CDR1 and CDR2: DFQATT, SNEGSKA (reference sequence). The CDR3 runs 15 residues. The CDR3 DNA follows: TGCAGTGCCCGGACTAGCGGGAGCGCGACCTACGAGCAGTACTTC. It translates to CSARTSGSATYEQYF.

The chain employs TRBV10-3 and TRBJ2-7; TRBD2 matches at 7 bases. Germline CDR1 is ENHRY and CDR2 is SYGVKD. V trimming: 11 bases; J trimming: 1 base; junction bases outside the gene matches: 5. CDR3 size: 12 residues. CDR3 in DNA: TGTGCCTCCCGGGAGGAGTCCTACGAGCAGTACTTC. The encoded protein is CASREESYEQYF.

V and J are TRBV7-9 and TRBJ1-1; the match to TRBD1 covers 9 bases. CDR3 length: 14 residues. Germline trimming cut 4 bases from V and 5 bases from J; bases unmatched to any gene: 5. In germline, CDR1 is SEHNR, CDR2 FQNEAQ (reference sequence). The CDR3 loop is CASSSQQGATEAFF. For the CDR3, the DNA is TGTGCCAGCAGCTCACAACAGGGGGCGACTGAAGCTTTCTTT.

The chain recombines TRBV29-1 with TRBJ2-7, with D possibly TRBD2 on 7 matching bases. This CDR3 is 14 amino acids long. From germline, CDR1 is SQVTM and CDR2 ANQGSEA. V lost 7 bases, J lost 0 bases, and 16 bases lay in between. The CDR3 reads CSAHPGEGSYEQYF. The CDR3 bases are TGCAGCGCCCACCCAGGGGAGGGCTCCTACGAGCAGTACTTC.

As for this clonotype: Mismatch with germline at one junction end may stem from a read error. This chain joins TRBV7-2 and TRBJ2-7; 8 bases line up with TRBD2. The CDR3 runs to 15 residues. CDR1 is SGHTA, CDR2 FQGNSA, per germline. The CDR3: CASSQAPAGVGEQYF. As DNA, the CDR3 is TGCGCCAGCAGCCAAGCTCCAGCGGGAGTGGGGGAGCAGTACTTC. The full variable domain, its missing parts supplied by reference TRBV7-2 and TRBJ2-7, is GAGVSQSPSNKVTEKGKDVELRCDPISGHTALYWYRQSLGQGLEFLIYFQGNSAPDKSGLPSDRFSAERTGGSVSTLTIQRTQQEDSAVYLCASSQAPAGVGEQYFGPGTRLTVT.

This clonotype appeared many times. Here the CDR3 reads CSVGRGTNTGELFF. CDR3 coding DNA: TGCAGCGTTGGAAGGGGGACGAACACCGGGGAGCTGTTTTTT. J is TRBJ2-2 and V is TRBV29-1, with a tentative D call TRBD1 (6 bases). Germline CDR1 is SQVTM and CDR2 is ANQGSEA. V shed 4 bases and J shed 0 bases, with 9 bases lying between them. The CDR3 spans 14 residues.

The rearrangement links TRBV7-6 to TRBJ1-1, with D unclear. Germline V gene sequence: CDR1 SGHVS, CDR2 FNYEAQ. CDR3 length equals 16 residues. V lost 5 bases to trimming and J lost 0 bases, with 16 bases between them. CDR3 protein: CASSPPKRLMNTEAFF. The CDR3 DNA is TGTGCCAGCAGCCCCCCCAAAAGGCTCATGAACACTGAAGCTTTCTTT.

This clonotype showed up many times. CDR3 sequence (DNA): TGCAGCACTACGGGGCTGGGGACCCAGTACTTC. This sequence encodes CSTTGLGTQYF. The chain is built from TRBV29-1 and TRBJ2-5; perhaps D is TRBD1 or TRBD2 (5 bases each). CDR1 is SQVTM, CDR2 ANQGSEA, per germline. Between the trimmed V and J ends, which lost 8 bases and 7 bases, there was a span of 14 bases. This CDR3 has 11 residues.

This clonotype was seen only a few times. The CDR3 loop reads CASSQATATYEQYF. The DNA of the CDR3 is TGCGCCAGCAGCCAAGCCACCGCGACCTACGAGCAGTACTTC. This chain uses TRBV4-1 with TRBJ2-7; D unclear. Germline V gives CDR1 MGHRA, CDR2 YSYEKL. This CDR3 has 14 amino acids. V was cut by 1 base and J by 2 bases, with 9 bases left in between.